The 30 T cell receptor beta chains below all came from one sample that was sequenced in a study of CD8 T cells in Susac syndrome (dated by TCRdb to about 2019). Libraries were prepared through the immunoSEQ multiplex PCR assay. RNA was extracted using the RNeasy kit, and roughly 0.5 to 1 ug of the RNA was reverse transcribed with random hexamers. TCRdb reprocessed the public reads (quality trimming at Q25 with fastp, clone calling with MiXCR) and kept in-frame beta chains. Merged by CDR3 protein, the rows form single entries marked with the most common genes and DNA. The sample table shows about 66,000 distinct CDR3 sequences, and 85% to 95% are seen once. Of the sample, 0.45% to 0.65% is held by the ten largest clones. The specimen was CD8+ T cells from PBMCs. All receptors come from a human donor with multiple sclerosis.

The chain employs TRBV28 and TRBJ2-2, with D uncertain. This CDR3 is built from 15 residues. Germline V gene sequence: CDR1 MDHEN, CDR2 SYDVKM. Trimming removed 8 bases at V and 2 bases at J, with 15 bases between. The CDR3 protein is CASARSSINTGELFF. For the CDR3, the DNA is TGTGCCAGCGCACGATCTTCCATTAACACCGGGGAGCTGTTTTTT.

The gene calls are TRBV25-1 and TRBJ1-2; D call uncertain. Trimming cost V 10 bases and J 4 bases, with 16 bases left between them. This CDR3 region has 13 residues. Looked up from germline, CDR1 is MGHDK and CDR2 is SYGVNS. This CDR3 is CATFTSVLYGYTF. The CDR3, as DNA: TGTGCCACCTTTACCTCGGTGCTCTATGGCTACACCTTC.

CDR3 coding DNA: TGTGCCAGCAGCTTAGGGACTAGCGGGAGGGGGGAGCAGTTCTTC. Protein: CASSLGTSGRGEQFF. The J gene is TRBJ2-1, the V gene TRBV7-2; 15 nucleotides agree with TRBD2. After removal of 1 base from V and 10 bases from J, the junction contained 2 bases not matched to a gene. Looked up from germline, CDR1 is SGHTA and CDR2 is FQGNSA. CDR3 length: 15 amino acids.

This chain links TRBV7-9 with TRBJ1-2; the D is unclear. The CDR3 contains 13 residues. V gave up 4 bases and J gave up 8 bases, with 14 bases separating them. Germline V gene data show CDR1 as SEHNR and CDR2 as FQNEAQ (reference sequence). CDR3 amino acids: CASSSDVLWGYTF. The CDR3 coding sequence is TGTGCCAGCAGCTCGGACGTCTTATGGGGCTACACCTTC.

V is TRBV15 and J is TRBJ2-5; D may be TRBD2 (5 bases). V gave up 5 bases and J gave up 1 base, with 23 bases separating them. This CDR3 contains 18 residues. CDR1 is LNHNV, CDR2 YYDKDF, per germline (reference sequence). As DNA, the CDR3 is TGTGCCACCAGCCTCCGCCCGAACATCCCCGAGGGCCAAGAGACCCAGTACTTC. As protein: CATSLRPNIPEGQETQYF.

The chain uses TRBV7-3 and TRBJ2-3; TRBD2 aligns across 9 bases. In germline, CDR1 is SGHTA, CDR2 FQGTGA. V dropped 5 bases and J dropped 1; count of bases not matched to a gene: 1. This CDR3 spans 14 amino acids. CDR3 DNA: TGTGCCAGCAGCCAGCGGGAGGGCACAGATACGCAGTATTTT. Residues: CASSQREGTDTQYF.

This chain uses TRBV19 with TRBJ2-5, with unresolved D. CDR1 and CDR2 (germline): LNHDA, SQIVND (reference sequence). Trimming removed 3 bases from V and 4 bases from J, with 6 bases in between. The CDR3 length is 12 residues. The CDR3: CASSIGGETQYF. In DNA, the CDR3 is TGTGCCAGTAGTATTGGCGGAGAGACCCAGTACTTC. Complete variable domain (other parts from reference TRBV19 and TRBJ2-5): DGGITQSPKYLFRKEGQNVTLSCEQNLNHDAMYWYRQDPGQGLRLIYYSQIVNDFQKGDIAEGYSVSREKKESFPLTVTSAQKNPTAFYLCASSIGGETQYFGPGTRLLVL.

V gene TRBV30 combines with J gene TRBJ2-7, with D possibly TRBD2 on 5 matching bases. This CDR3 has 13 amino acids. Germline assignment: CDR1 GTSNPN and CDR2 SVGIG (reference sequence). V lost 2 bases and J 4 bases, leaving 12 bases between the germline ends. CDR3 sequence: CAWSTISGYEQYF. CDR3 sequence (DNA): TGTGCCTGGAGTACGATTTCGGGGTACGAGCAGTACTTC. Complete variable domain (other parts from reference TRBV30 and TRBJ2-7): SQTIHQWPATLVQPVGSPLSLECTVEGTSNPNLYWYRQAAGRGLQLLFYSVGIGQISSEVPQNLSASRPQDRQFILSSKKLLLSDSGFYLCAWSTISGYEQYFGPGTRLTVT.

The chain combines TRBV4-1 with TRBJ2-7, with unresolved D. This CDR3 comprises 11 residues. Germline-derived CDR1 and CDR2 are MGHRA and YSYEKL. Between the trimmed V and J ends, which lost 4 bases and 3 bases, there was a span of 4 bases. The CDR3 DNA reads as TGCGCCAGCAGCCGCGGCTACGAGCAGTACTTC. It specifies CASSRGYEQYF.

The chain combines TRBV28 with TRBJ1-5, with TRBD1 matching 8 bases. With V trimmed by 8 bases and J by 0 bases, 6 bases remained unmatched. The CDR3 spans 15 residues. CDR1 MDHEN and CDR2 SYDVKM come from the germline V gene. This CDR3 is CASGQGFDSNQPQHF. CDR3 in DNA: TGTGCCAGCGGACAGGGATTTGATAGCAATCAGCCCCAGCATTTT.

The chain couples TRBV9 to TRBJ2-3; D may be TRBD2 (5 bases). Trimming cost V 4 bases and J 2 bases, with 11 bases left between them. CDR1 is SGDLS and CDR2 is YYNGEE in the germline V gene. There are 14 residues in the CDR3. CDR3 sequence reads: CASSKLGLTDTQYF. The CDR3 region has the DNA TGTGCCAGCAGCAAACTAGGACTCACAGATACGCAGTATTTT. Drawing the rest from reference TRBV9 and TRBJ2-3, the complete variable domain is DSGVTQTPKHLITATGQRVTLRCSPRSGDLSVYWYQQSLDQGLQFLIQYYNGEERAKGNILERFSAQQFPDLHSELNLSSLELGDSALYFCASSKLGLTDTQYFGPGTRLTVL.

This clonotype appeared a single time. This chain connects TRBV7-2 to TRBJ2-3, with 7 positions matching TRBD1. After removal of 4 bases from V and 2 bases from J, the junction contained 6 bases not matched to a gene. The CDR3 has 15 amino acids. Germline V gene data show CDR1 as SGHTA and CDR2 as FQGNSA. The CDR3 loop is CASSSGTAYTDTQYF. CDR3 bases: TGTGCCAGCAGCTCCGGGACAGCCTACACAGATACGCAGTATTTT. Supplemented by reference TRBV7-2 and TRBJ2-3, the full variable domain reads GAGVSQSPSNKVTEKGKDVELRCDPISGHTALYWYRQSLGQGLEFLIYFQGNSAPDKSGLPSDRFSAERTGGSVSTLTIQRTQQEDSAVYLCASSSGTAYTDTQYFGPGTRLTVL.

CDR3 residues: CASSYGLAETDTQYF. The CDR3 DNA reads TGTGCCAGCAGCTATGGACTAGCGGAGACAGATACGCAGTATTTT. V is TRBV13 and J is TRBJ2-3; TRBD2 agrees at 10 bases. With 4 bases clipped from V and 3 bases from J, the junction kept 4 bases outside the gene matches. Germline CDR1 and CDR2: PRHDT and FYEKMQ (reference sequence). CDR3 length: 15 amino acids.

The chain is built from TRBV7-9 and TRBJ1-2; no firm D call. Germline V gene sequence: CDR1 SEHNR, CDR2 FQNEAQ (reference sequence). The CDR3 extends over 13 amino acids. Trimming took off 7 bases at V and 8 bases at J, with 17 bases between the two ends. CDR3 sequence (DNA): TGTGCCAGCATCGATGTTGAGGGTGACGGCTACACCTTC. This encodes CASIDVEGDGYTF.

The rearrangement joins TRBV29-1 to TRBJ1-2, with D perhaps TRBD1 (5 bases). This CDR3 spans 13 amino acids. Germline CDR1 is SQVTM and CDR2 is ANQGSEA. V was clipped by 3 bases and J by 8 bases, with 16 bases between them. The CDR3 protein is CSVDLGQSVGYTF. In DNA form, the CDR3 reads TGCAGCGTTGATCTGGGGCAATCGGTGGGCTACACCTTC.

CDR3 bases: TGTGCCAGCAGCTCCTGGACAGGGCCTGGGGCCAACGTCCTGACTTTC. Amino acid sequence: CASSSWTGPGANVLTF. V is TRBV5-4 and J is TRBJ2-6; TRBD1 matches at 8 bases. The CDR3 covers 16 residues. The V gene's germline CDR1 is SGHNT and CDR2 YYREEE (reference sequence). V lost 3 bases, J lost 2 bases, and 4 bases stayed unmatched.

The rearrangement joins TRBV7-9 to TRBJ1-1; D gene ambiguous. Germline values: CDR1 SEHNR, CDR2 FQNEAQ (reference sequence). The CDR3 length is 17 residues. V was cut by 7 bases and J by 0 bases, with 21 bases left in between. CDR3 region: CASIEGVIQVMNTEAFF. The CDR3 DNA follows: TGTGCCAGCATCGAGGGTGTAATCCAGGTGATGAACACTGAAGCTTTCTTT.

V and J are TRBV12-3 or TRBV12-4 and TRBJ2-5; a weak D match, TRBD1 (6 bases). This CDR3 contains 15 residues. V dropped 2 bases and J dropped 1 base, with 11 bases sitting between them. CDR3 bases: TGTGCCAGCAGTTTAAACCTGGACAGCCAAGAGACCCAGTACTTC. Protein: CASSLNLDSQETQYF.

The chain is built from TRBV4-3 and TRBJ2-7; TRBD1 matches 8 bases. Germline V lookup: CDR1 LGHNA, CDR2 YSLEER. The CDR3 consists of 15 residues. With V trimmed by 6 bases and J by 0 bases, 7 bases remained unmatched. As DNA, the CDR3 is TGCGCCAGCAGTGAGGACAGGGAAATCTCCTACGAGCAGTACTTC. Its protein is CASSEDREISYEQYF.

Here the CDR3 reads CASSLSAGLSYEQYF. The CDR3 nucleotides are TGTGCCAGCAGTTTATCGGCGGGGCTCTCCTACGAGCAGTACTTC. This chain uses TRBV27 with TRBJ2-7; D is possibly TRBD2 (6 bases). Germline CDR1 and CDR2: MNHEY and SMNVEV (reference sequence). Trimming cost V 0 bases and J 0 bases, with 9 bases left between them. The CDR3 loop spans 15 amino acids.

The rearrangement links TRBV7-9 to TRBJ1-2; 9 bases line up with TRBD1. The CDR3 consists of 14 residues. Germline V CDR1 and CDR2: SEHNR, FQNEAQ (reference sequence). V was pared by 5 bases and J by 6 bases, with 7 bases of the junction left unmatched. CDR3 sequence reads: CASSPRTGDHGYTF. The CDR3 bases are TGTGCCAGCAGCCCAAGGACAGGGGACCATGGCTACACCTTC.

The chain is built from TRBV19 and TRBJ2-7; D unclear. The CDR3 spans 13 residues. The V gene lost 3 bases and the J gene lost 3 bases, with 9 bases spanning the gap. Per germline, CDR1 LNHDA and CDR2 SQIVND (reference sequence). CDR3 coding DNA: TGTGCCAGTAGTATTTTGGCAGGCTACGAGCAGTACTTC. Encoded protein: CASSILAGYEQYF.

V is TRBV21-1 and J is TRBJ1-5. TRBV21-1 is annotated as a pseudogene. The CDR3 totals 15 residues. CDR3 residues: CATPNGTATNQPQHF. In nucleotides, the CDR3 is TGTGCCACCCCGAATGGCACAGCCACCAATCAGCCCCAGCATTTT.

The chain is built from TRBV9 and TRBJ2-3, with D maybe TRBD1 (5 bases). The germline gives CDR1 SGDLS, CDR2 YYNGEE. Trimming shortened V by 0 bases and J by 3 bases, and 5 bases separated the two germline ends. The CDR3 runs to 13 residues. The chain's CDR3 is CASSVEGTDTQYF. CDR3 nucleotide sequence: TGTGCCAGCAGCGTAGAGGGGACAGATACGCAGTATTTT.

This rearrangement joins TRBV20-1 to TRBJ1-1, with 9 bases matching TRBD1. Germline V lookup: CDR1 DFQATT, CDR2 SNEGSKA (reference sequence). The CDR3 length is 15 residues. V gave up 5 bases and J gave up 3 bases; unmatched junction bases: 10. The CDR3 sequence: CSASTTGTGYTEAFF. For the CDR3, the DNA is TGCAGTGCTTCCACTACCGGGACAGGGTACACTGAAGCTTTCTTT.

The CDR3 sequence: CASKWVRGNTEAFF. CDR3 DNA: TGTGCCAGCAAATGGGTTAGGGGGAACACTGAAGCTTTCTTT. The chain carries TRBV6-5 and TRBJ1-1, with D perhaps TRBD1 (5 bases). The CDR3 sequence is 14 residues long. Per germline, CDR1 MNHEY and CDR2 SVGAGI. The V end lost 7 bases, the J end lost 1 base, and 13 bases lay between the germline ends.

The chain has TRBV4-1 and TRBJ1-4, with D possibly being TRBD1 (5 bases). This CDR3 region has 16 residues. The V gene lost 1 base and the J gene lost 7 bases, with 16 bases spanning the gap. Germline V CDR1 and CDR2: MGHRA, YSYEKL. CDR3 in amino acids: CASSQVDRGEGEKLFF. CDR3 in DNA: TGCGCCAGCAGCCAAGTAGACCGAGGGGAAGGTGAAAAACTGTTTTTT.

This clonotype showed up just once. The V and J genes are TRBV30 and TRBJ1-1; D is uncertain. CDR1 and CDR2 from the germline V gene are GTSNPN and SVGIG (reference sequence). V lost 4 bases, J lost 1 base, and 10 bases lay in between. The CDR3 length is 13 residues. The CDR3 DNA sequence: TGTGCCTGGAATGAGGGCACGAACACTGAAGCTTTCTTT. Its protein product is CAWNEGTNTEAFF.

This chain connects TRBV7-9 to TRBJ1-1, with D uncertain. CDR3 size: 15 residues. Germline loops: CDR1 SEHNR, CDR2 FQNEAQ (reference sequence). Deletions cut 5 bases from V and 3 bases from J, with 16 bases between. This CDR3 reads CASSLGSGVYTEAFF. The CDR3 DNA is TGTGCCAGCAGCCTCGGAAGCGGGGTGTACACTGAAGCTTTCTTT. Full variable domain (outside the CDR3, taken from reference TRBV7-9 and TRBJ1-1): DTGVSQNPRHKITKRGQNVTFRCDPISEHNRLYWYRQTLGQGPEFLTYFQNEAQLEKSRLLSDRFSAERPKGSFSTLEIQRTEQGDSAMYLCASSLGSGVYTEAFFGQGTRLTVV.

The rearrangement links TRBV27 to TRBJ2-7; 8 bases are a match to TRBD2. CDR1 MNHEY and CDR2 SMNVEV come from the germline V gene (reference sequence). The CDR3 sequence is 14 residues long. Trimming took 4 bases from V and 4 from J; bases not matched to a gene: 6. The CDR3 bases are TGTGCCAGCAGTTCGGGGACTAGTATTTACGAGCAGTACTTC. Protein product: CASSSGTSIYEQYF.